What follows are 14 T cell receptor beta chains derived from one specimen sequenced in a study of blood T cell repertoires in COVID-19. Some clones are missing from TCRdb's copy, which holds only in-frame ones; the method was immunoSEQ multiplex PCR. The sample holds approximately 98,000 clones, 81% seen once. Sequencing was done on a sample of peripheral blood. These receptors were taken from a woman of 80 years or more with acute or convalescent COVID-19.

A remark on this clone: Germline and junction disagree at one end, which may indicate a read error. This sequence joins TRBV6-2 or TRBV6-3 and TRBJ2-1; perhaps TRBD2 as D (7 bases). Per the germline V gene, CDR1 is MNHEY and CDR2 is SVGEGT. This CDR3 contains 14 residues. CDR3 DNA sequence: TGTGCCAGCAGTAATAGACTCAATACTAGGGGGGGTATCTTC. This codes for CASSNRLNTRGGIF.

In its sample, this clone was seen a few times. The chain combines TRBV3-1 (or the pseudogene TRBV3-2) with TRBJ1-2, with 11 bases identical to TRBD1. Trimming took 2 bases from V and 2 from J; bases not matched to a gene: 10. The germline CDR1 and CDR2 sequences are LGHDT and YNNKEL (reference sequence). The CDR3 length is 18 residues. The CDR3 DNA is TGTGCCAGCAGCCAACTCGGAGGACAGGGGGCATCGAACTATGGCTACACCTTC. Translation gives CASSQLGGQGASNYGYTF.

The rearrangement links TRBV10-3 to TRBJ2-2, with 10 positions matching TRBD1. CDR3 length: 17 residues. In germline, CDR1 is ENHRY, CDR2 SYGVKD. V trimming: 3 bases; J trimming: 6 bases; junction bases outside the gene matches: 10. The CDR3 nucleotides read TGTGCCATCAGTGACCCCCGGGACAGGGGTATCTCCGGGGAGCTGTTTTTT. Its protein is CAISDPRDRGISGELFF.

CDR3 DNA: TGTGCCAGCAGCCCCAACGGACAGTCCCAGGGAGATACGCAGTATTTT. It yields the protein CASSPNGQSQGDTQYF. The chain recombines TRBV11-2 with TRBJ2-3; possible D gene TRBD1, 6 bases. The V gene's germline CDR1 is SGHAT and CDR2 FQNNGV. This CDR3 region has 16 residues. V dropped 5 bases and J dropped 5 bases, with 20 bases sitting between them.

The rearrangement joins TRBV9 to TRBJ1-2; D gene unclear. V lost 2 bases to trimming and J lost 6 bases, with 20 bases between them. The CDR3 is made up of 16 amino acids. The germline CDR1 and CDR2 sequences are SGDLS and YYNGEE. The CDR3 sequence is CASSVGVVEGPDGYTF. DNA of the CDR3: TGTGCCAGCAGCGTCGGGGTCGTGGAAGGACCCGATGGCTACACCTTC.

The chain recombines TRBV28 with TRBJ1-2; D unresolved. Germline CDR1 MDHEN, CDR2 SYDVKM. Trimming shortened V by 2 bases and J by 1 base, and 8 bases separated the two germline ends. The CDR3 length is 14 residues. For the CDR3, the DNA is TGTGCCAGCAGTTTACCCAGACATAACTATGGCTACACCTTC. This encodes CASSLPRHNYGYTF.

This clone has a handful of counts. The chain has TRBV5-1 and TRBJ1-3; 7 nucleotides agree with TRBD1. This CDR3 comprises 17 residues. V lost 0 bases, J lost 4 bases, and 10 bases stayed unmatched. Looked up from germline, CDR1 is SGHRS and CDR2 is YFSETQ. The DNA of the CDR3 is TGCGCCAGCAGCTTGGGACAGGGACAATTCTCCGGAAACACCATATATTTT. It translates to CASSLGQGQFSGNTIYF.

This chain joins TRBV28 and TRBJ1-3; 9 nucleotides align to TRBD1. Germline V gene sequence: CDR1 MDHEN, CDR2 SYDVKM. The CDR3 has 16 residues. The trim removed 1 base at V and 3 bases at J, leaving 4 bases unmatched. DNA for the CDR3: TGTGCCAGCAGTTTATTACAGGGGGCAAGTGGAAACACCATATATTTT. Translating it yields CASSLLQGASGNTIYF.

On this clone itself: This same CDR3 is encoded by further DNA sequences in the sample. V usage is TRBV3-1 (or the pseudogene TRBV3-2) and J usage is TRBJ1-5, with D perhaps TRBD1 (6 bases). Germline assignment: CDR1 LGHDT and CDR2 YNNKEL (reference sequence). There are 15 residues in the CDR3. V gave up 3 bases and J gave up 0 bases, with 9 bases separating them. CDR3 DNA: TGTGCCAGCAGCCAGGGGACATATAGCAATCAGCCCCAGCATTTT. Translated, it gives CASSQGTYSNQPQHF.

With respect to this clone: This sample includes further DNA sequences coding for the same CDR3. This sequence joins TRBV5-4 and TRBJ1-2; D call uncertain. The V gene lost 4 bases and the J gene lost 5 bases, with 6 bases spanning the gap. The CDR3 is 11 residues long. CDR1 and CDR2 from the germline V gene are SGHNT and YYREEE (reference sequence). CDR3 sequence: CASSPGYGYTF. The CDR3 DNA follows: TGTGCCAGCAGCCCCGGGTATGGCTACACCTTC. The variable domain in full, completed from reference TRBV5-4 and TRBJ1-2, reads ETGVTQSPTHLIKTRGQQVTLRCSSQSGHNTVSWYQQALGQGPQFIFQYYREEENGRGNFPPRFSGLQFPNYSSELNVNALELDDSALYLCASSPGYGYTFGSGTRLTVV.

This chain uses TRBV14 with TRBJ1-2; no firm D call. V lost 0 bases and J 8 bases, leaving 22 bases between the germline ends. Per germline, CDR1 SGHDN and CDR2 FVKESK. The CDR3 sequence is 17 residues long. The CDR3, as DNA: TGTGCCAGCAGCCAAGATGCCCGCCCAGGTCCTGCGGGGGGCTACACCTTC. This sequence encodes CASSQDARPGPAGGYTF.

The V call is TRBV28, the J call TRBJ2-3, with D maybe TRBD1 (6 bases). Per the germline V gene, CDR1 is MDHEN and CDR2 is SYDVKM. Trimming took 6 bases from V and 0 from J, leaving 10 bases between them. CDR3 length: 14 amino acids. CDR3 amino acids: CASRGGRSTDTQYF. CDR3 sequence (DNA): TGTGCCAGCAGAGGGGGTAGAAGCACAGATACGCAGTATTTT.

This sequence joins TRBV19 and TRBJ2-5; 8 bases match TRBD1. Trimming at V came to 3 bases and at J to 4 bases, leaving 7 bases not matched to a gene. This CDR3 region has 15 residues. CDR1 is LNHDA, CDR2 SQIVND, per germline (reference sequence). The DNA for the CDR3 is TGTGCCAGTAGTATCGGGCAGGGGGCGCGAGAGACCCAGTACTTC. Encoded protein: CASSIGQGARETQYF.

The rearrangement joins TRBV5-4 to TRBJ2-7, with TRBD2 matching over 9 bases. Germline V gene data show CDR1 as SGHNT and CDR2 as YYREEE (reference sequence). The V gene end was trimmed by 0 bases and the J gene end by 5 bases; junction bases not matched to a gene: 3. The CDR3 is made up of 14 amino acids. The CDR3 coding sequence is TGTGCCAGCAGCTTGGATAGCGGGGGCGACGAGCAGTACTTC. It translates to CASSLDSGGDEQYF.